These 10 T cell receptor beta chains were all obtained from the same sample, sequenced in a study of neurological immune-mediated disorders. TCRdb reprocessed the 5' RACE reads via MiXCR and lists one record per CDR3 protein. The sample contains some 79,000 distinct CDR3 sequences, 11% to 15% of which appear only once. Sequencing used PBMCs. The receptors originated from a woman aged 45-60 years in good health.

This clonotype occurred many times. The chain is built from TRBV7-2 and TRBJ1-1, with a weak D call TRBD1 (6 bases). V was trimmed by 3 bases and J by 0 bases, leaving 17 bases between them. The CDR3 is made up of 17 amino acids. Looked up from germline, CDR1 is SGHTA and CDR2 is FQGNSA. CDR3 sequence (DNA): TGTGCCAGCAGCTTTCCTCGGACAGCGTCTATGAACACTGAAGCTTTCTTT. It is translated as CASSFPRTASMNTEAFF.

This clonotype has ten or more counts. This chain connects TRBV12-3 or TRBV12-4 to TRBJ1-1, with TRBD1 identical over 7 bases. The J segment lost 4 bases and the V segment lost 6 bases, leaving 8 bases of the junction unmatched. The CDR3 is made up of 14 amino acids. The CDR3 sequence is CASRPDRVGTEAFF. DNA of the CDR3: TGTGCCAGCAGACCCGACAGGGTGGGCACTGAAGCTTTCTTT.

This clonotype was recorded many times. V gene TRBV3-1 combines with J gene TRBJ2-3; weak D call: TRBD2 (6 bases). The germline CDR1 and CDR2 sequences are LGHDT and YNNKEL (reference sequence). V lost 3 bases to trimming and J lost 4 bases, with 17 bases between them. The CDR3 length is 16 residues. CDR3 sequence (DNA): TGTGCCAGCAGCCACCTAACTAGCCCTCCCGCAGATACGCAGTATTTT. This gives the protein CASSHLTSPPADTQYF.

This clonotype was counted at least ten times. The genes are TRBV10-3 and TRBJ2-7; D call uncertain. The CDR3 is made up of 12 amino acids. Trimming took off 5 bases at V and 0 bases at J, with 5 bases between the two ends. Germline V lookup: CDR1 ENHRY, CDR2 SYGVKD. The CDR3 reads CAISQSSYEQYF. CDR3 bases: TGTGCCATCAGTCAAAGCTCCTACGAGCAGTACTTC.

There are many counts of this clonotype. This chain connects TRBV5-1 to TRBJ2-1; weak D call: TRBD2 (7 bases). The CDR3 is 15 residues long. CDR1 and CDR2 (germline): SGHRS, YFSETQ. Trimming cost V 4 bases and J 7 bases, with 18 bases left between them. The CDR3: CASSRSGGAGNEQFF. The CDR3 DNA follows: TGCGCCAGCAGCCGGAGTGGGGGGGCCGGGAATGAGCAGTTCTTC.

In this sample, this clonotype turned up many times. This rearrangement joins TRBV28 to TRBJ1-2; perhaps TRBD1 as D (5 bases). Germline V gives CDR1 MDHEN, CDR2 SYDVKM. The V and J ends lost 10 bases and 6 bases respectively, with 18 bases between them. The CDR3 contains 13 residues. The CDR3 DNA is TGTGCCACCCGGACATTCTCTGTCCATGGCTACACCTTC. Its translation is CATRTFSVHGYTF.

This clonotype was observed many times. CDR3 region: CASSQGGAPEQYF. DNA for the CDR3: TGTGCCAGCAGCCAAGGAGGGGCCCCCGAGCAGTACTTC. The chain links TRBV3-1 to TRBJ2-7; D possibly matches TRBD1 or TRBD2 (5 bases each). The germline V and J ends were trimmed by 1 base and 6 bases, with 10 bases remaining between them. Germline V CDR1 and CDR2: LGHDT, YNNKEL (reference sequence). CDR3 length: 13 residues.

This clonotype was seen many times. The chain joins TRBV7-2 to TRBJ2-7; 7 nucleotides align to TRBD1. The CDR3 spans 15 residues. The germline CDR1 and CDR2 sequences are SGHTA and FQGNSA. With 2 bases clipped from V and 2 bases from J, the junction kept 6 bases outside the gene matches. This CDR3 is CASSLSGTVPYEQYF. The CDR3 nucleotides read TGTGCCAGCAGCTTAAGTGGGACAGTTCCCTACGAGCAGTACTTC.

This clonotype was seen ten or more times. The gene calls are TRBV5-6 and TRBJ2-6, with a weak D call TRBD1 (6 bases). V lost 3 bases to trimming and J lost 0 bases, with 16 bases between them. The length of the CDR3 is 18 residues. The germline gives CDR1 SGHDT, CDR2 YYEEEE. The CDR3 DNA is TGTGCCAGCAGCTGGTTGGACAGCTCGGACTCTGGGGCCAACGTCCTGACTTTC. Amino acid sequence: CASSWLDSSDSGANVLTF.

This clonotype was seen repeatedly, ten times or more. V is TRBV5-1 and J is TRBJ2-6; possibly TRBD1 or TRBD2 for D (7 bases each). The CDR3 is 16 amino acids. Germline CDR1 is SGHRS and CDR2 is YFSETQ. V lost 4 bases and J lost 1, with 12 bases in between. CDR3 DNA: TGCGCCAGCAGCCCCAGGGGGGGGTCTGGGGCCAACGTCCTGACTTTC. Translation gives CASSPRGGSGANVLTF.